The 32 T cell receptor beta chains listed next were all sequenced from one sample in a study of breast tumors, draining lymph nodes, adjacent tissues. TCRdb analysed the multiplex PCR reads with MiXCR anew, one entry per CDR3 protein. The top ten clones hold about 8.4% of a sample with 66,000 or so distinct CDR3 sequences, around two fifths of them seen once. Material: breast tumor tissue. The receptors derive from a female donor with breast cancer. Some clones in this sample may be carry-over from other donors' samples.

A note on this clonotype: One junction end does not reproduce the germline sequence, and a read error may be involved. This chain uses TRBV7-7 with TRBJ2-7; 15 positions match TRBD2. This CDR3 comprises 16 residues. Germline CDR1 and CDR2: SSHAT and FNYEAQ (reference sequence). The CDR3: CASSSGLAGGLVEQYF. The CDR3 nucleotides are TGTGCTAGCAGCTCGGGACTAGCGGGGGGACTGGTGGAGCAGTACTTC.

This clonotype is classed as medium-sized. The rearrangement links TRBV11-2 to TRBJ1-6; maybe TRBD1 (5 bases). CDR1 and CDR2 (germline): SGHAT, FQNNGV. This CDR3 is 15 amino acids long. The V end was cut by 1 base, the J end by 7 bases, with 11 bases between. This CDR3 is CASSLGGRRNSPLHF. The CDR3 nucleotides are TGTGCCAGCAGCTTAGGGGGACGGAGAAATTCACCCCTCCACTTT.

This chain joins TRBV2 and TRBJ2-3, with 9 bases lining up with TRBD1. V shed 5 bases, J shed 3 bases, and the junction held 9 bases outside the gene matches. The CDR3 is 16 residues long. CDR1 is SNHLY and CDR2 is FYNNEI in the germline V gene. CDR3 DNA: TGTGCCAGCAGTCAGACAGGGGGGGCTGGAACAGATACGCAGTATTTT. Its translation is CASSQTGGAGTDTQYF.

This clonotype was counted many times. J is TRBJ1-2 and V is TRBV11-3; 11 bases fit TRBD1. Germline assignment: CDR1 SGHNT and CDR2 YENEEA. The CDR3 totals 18 residues. V trimming: 5 bases; J trimming: 4 bases; junction bases outside the gene matches: 15. In DNA form, the CDR3 reads TGTGCCAGCAGCGAAGACGGTTTGGGGACAGGGGGACCCTATGGCTACACCTTC. Translation: CASSEDGLGTGGPYGYTF.

Of note for this clonotype: A read error may account for a junction end that differs from germline. This chain connects TRBV7-3 to TRBJ2-7; 8 nucleotides agree with TRBD1. The CDR3 loop spans 13 amino acids. Germline assignment: CDR1 SGHTA and CDR2 FQGTGA. The CDR3 sequence is CTSSSDRGREQYF. The CDR3 DNA sequence: TGTACCAGCAGCTCAGACAGGGGACGCGAGCAGTACTTC.

In its sample, this clonotype was seen many times. The chain recombines TRBV5-6 with TRBJ1-5; TRBD1 is a possible D gene (5 bases). This CDR3 comprises 14 residues. Germline-derived CDR1 and CDR2 are SGHDT and YYEEEE. V gave up 4 bases and J gave up 2 bases, with 10 bases separating them. CDR3 DNA sequence: TGTGCCAGCAGCCCTGGGGACGGCAATCAGCCCCAGCATTTT. Protein product: CASSPGDGNQPQHF.

The chain links TRBV11-3 to TRBJ2-1; the D is unclear. The ends were cut back, 0 bases at V and 7 bases at J, with 10 bases in the middle. The CDR3 covers 14 residues. CDR1 and CDR2 (germline): SGHNT, YENEEA. In nucleotides, the CDR3 is TGTGCCAGCAGCTTAGATCGGGTGGCGAATGAGCAGTTCTTC. Its protein is CASSLDRVANEQFF.

This chain connects TRBV24-1 to TRBJ2-3, with 7 bases fitting TRBD1. The J segment lost 2 bases and the V segment lost 3 bases, leaving 7 bases of the junction unmatched. Germline V lookup: CDR1 KGHDR, CDR2 SFDVKD. The CDR3 runs 16 residues. CDR3 sequence (DNA): TGTGCCACCAGTGATAGCAGACAGGGCCACACAGATACGCAGTATTTT. Its protein product is CATSDSRQGHTDTQYF.

Worth noting for this clonotype: At one boundary the junction diverges from the germline segment, which might be a read error. CDR3 sequence (DNA): TGTGCCAGCAGCTTGGACCCGGGACGGGCGAATTCGCCCCCCCACTTT. Protein: CASSLDPGRANSPPHF. The genes are TRBV5-1 and TRBJ1-6; D is perhaps TRBD1 (5 bases). Germline V gene data show CDR1 as SGHRS and CDR2 as YFSETQ. The CDR3 is 16 amino acids.

As concerns this clonotype: Because the CDR3 is missing its conserved closing phenylalanine or tryptophan, this is likely a read error. The chain combines TRBV25-1 with TRBJ1-4; D remains ambiguous. In germline, CDR1 is MGHDK, CDR2 SYGVNS. CDR3 length: 15 amino acids. The CDR3 nucleotides read TGTGCCAGTAGTGAGTCCGCTGTTTCAAATGAAAAACTGTTTTTG. Protein product: CASSESAVSNEKLFL.

This clonotype has a count of ten or more. The V call is TRBV27, the J call TRBJ1-6; 7 nucleotides match TRBD1. CDR3 length: 13 amino acids. CDR1 is MNHEY and CDR2 is SMNVEV in the germline V gene (reference sequence). V was pared by 5 bases and J by 10 bases, with 5 bases of the junction left unmatched. This CDR3 is CASSMTGNSPLHF. The CDR3 DNA sequence: TGTGCCAGCAGTATGACAGGGAACTCACCCCTCCACTTT.

The chain combines TRBV6-5 with TRBJ1-1, with 8 bases aligning to TRBD1. The CDR3 totals 14 residues. The germline V gene has CDR1 MNHEY and CDR2 SVGAGI. Germline trimming cut 3 bases from V and 3 bases from J; bases unmatched to any gene: 3. The CDR3 DNA reads TGTGCCAGCAGTTATGGGACAGGTTACACTGAAGCTTTCTTT. Its translation: CASSYGTGYTEAFF.

CDR3 loop: CSASRGGGRGSGGELFF. In DNA, the CDR3 is TGCAGTGCTTCCCGGGGGGGCGGCAGGGGGTCTGGCGGGGAGCTGTTTTTT. The chain recombines TRBV20-1 with TRBJ2-2, with D tentatively TRBD2 (8 bases). Trimming took 5 bases from V and 7 from J, leaving 26 bases between them. The CDR3 spans 17 residues. The germline V gene has CDR1 DFQATT and CDR2 SNEGSKA (reference sequence).

This clonotype is medium-sized (0.01 to 0.1%) in the sample. The rearrangement uses TRBV15 and TRBJ1-4, with 9 bases identical to TRBD1. J gave up 8 bases and V 7 bases, and 11 bases lay outside the gene matches. The length of the CDR3 is 15 residues. Germline values: CDR1 LNHNV, CDR2 YYDKDF (reference sequence). CDR3 DNA: TGTGCCACCATCCTTACCGGGACAGGGAACGAAAAACTGTTTTTT. Its translation is CATILTGTGNEKLFF.

This sequence joins TRBV9 and TRBJ2-5; 8 positions agree with TRBD1. The CDR3 runs to 18 residues. The trim removed 1 base at V and 5 bases at J, leaving 16 bases unmatched. Germline V gene sequence: CDR1 SGDLS, CDR2 YYNGEE. The CDR3 bases are TGTGCCAGCAGCGTACTCCCAAACCGGGACAGGTTGGATGAGACCCAGTACTTC. Its protein is CASSVLPNRDRLDETQYF.

The genes are TRBV12-3 or TRBV12-4 and TRBJ1-3; D remains ambiguous. The CDR3 extends over 15 amino acids. The germline V and J ends were trimmed by 3 bases and 0 bases, with 9 bases remaining between them. CDR3: CASSFAGPSGNTIYF. The CDR3, as DNA: TGTGCCAGCAGTTTCGCGGGCCCCTCTGGAAACACCATATATTTT.

The table lists this clonotype with a few counts. A much larger clone differs from this one at a single base, so this may be a read error. This chain links TRBV20-1 with TRBJ2-2; 14 positions agree with TRBD2. Losses at the gene ends were 4 bases for V and 6 bases for J; bases not matched to a gene: 4. This CDR3 comprises 15 residues. The V gene's germline CDR1 is DFQATT and CDR2 SNEGSKA (reference sequence). CDR3 DNA: TGCAGTGCTAAACCGGGACTAGCGGGAGCCGGGGAGCTGTTTTTT. Its protein product is CSAKPGLAGAGELFF.

To note about this clonotype: A junction boundary mismatches the germline segment, possibly from a read error. The chain has TRBV7-7 and TRBJ1-1; maybe TRBD1 (6 bases). CDR1 and CDR2 (germline): SSHAT, FNYEAQ (reference sequence). CDR3 size: 15 residues. DNA of the CDR3: TGTGCTAGCAGCCCAAGGGGGGGGAGGTGCACTGAAGCTTTCTTT. Translated: CASSPRGGRCTEAFF.

This clonotype was counted only a few times. It is likely a read error, because the conserved phenylalanine at the end of the CDR3 is missing. It is unclear where the CDR3 begins or ends on the DNA, so no DNA is shown, and the CDR3 is as TCRdb lists it. The CDR3 sequence is CSARGQFSYNEQFFG. This chain uses TRBV29-1 with TRBJ2-1; TRBD2 reflects the table's D call only, with no check against the DNA. From germline, CDR1 is SQVTM and CDR2 ANQGSEA. The length of the CDR3 is 15 amino acids, counting both ends.

This clonotype counts as medium-sized. The rearrangement links TRBV12-3 or TRBV12-4 to TRBJ1-2; the D is unclear. CDR3 length equals 15 residues. Trimming shortened V by 3 bases and J by 3 bases, and 14 bases separated the two germline ends. CDR3 protein: CASSFHGLADYGYTF. The CDR3 DNA sequence: TGTGCCAGCAGTTTTCACGGCCTCGCTGACTATGGCTACACCTTC.

This clonotype came up many times. The V gene is TRBV19, the J gene TRBJ2-5, with 10 bases lining up with TRBD2. The germline gives CDR1 LNHDA, CDR2 SQIVND (reference sequence). The CDR3 is 14 residues long. The J segment lost 3 bases and the V segment lost 9 bases, leaving 7 bases of the junction unmatched. CDR3 protein: CASSGLAGEETQYF. CDR3 DNA: TGTGCCAGCTCGGGTCTAGCGGGAGAAGAGACCCAGTACTTC. The variable domain in full, completed from reference TRBV19 and TRBJ2-5, reads DGGITQSPKYLFRKEGQNVTLSCEQNLNHDAMYWYRQDPGQGLRLIYYSQIVNDFQKGDIAEGYSVSREKKESFPLTVTSAQKNPTAFYLCASSGLAGEETQYFGPGTRLLVL.

The genes are TRBV19 and TRBJ2-5, with 7 bases lining up with TRBD2. Trimming at V came to 6 bases and at J to 4 bases, leaving 8 bases not matched to a gene. Germline-derived CDR1 and CDR2 are LNHDA and SQIVND (reference sequence). The CDR3 covers 14 residues. The CDR3 DNA follows: TGTGCCAGTAGAGGCCGCGGGAGTGTAGAGACCCAGTACTTC. Amino acid sequence: CASRGRGSVETQYF.

The table lists this clonotype with many counts. The chain joins TRBV5-1 to TRBJ2-7, with 8 bases fitting TRBD1. Per germline, CDR1 SGHRS and CDR2 YFSETQ. The CDR3 totals 16 residues. J gave up 2 bases and V 1 base, and 8 bases lay outside the gene matches. The CDR3 loop is CASSLSDRGYTYEQYF. The CDR3 DNA sequence: TGCGCCAGCAGCTTGAGTGACAGGGGCTACACCTACGAGCAGTACTTC. The full variable domain, in which reference TRBV5-1 and TRBJ2-7 provide the parts outside the CDR3, is KAGVTQTPRYLIKTRGQQVTLSCSPISGHRSVSWYQQTPGQGLQFLFEYFSETQRNKGNFPGRFSGRQFSNSRSEMNVSTLELGDSALYLCASSLSDRGYTYEQYFGPGTRLTVT.

Of note for this clonotype: A much larger clone sits a single nucleotide away, making a read error possible. The J gene is TRBJ2-7, the V gene TRBV18; D is perhaps TRBD1 (6 bases). This CDR3 has 15 amino acids. Trimming removed 3 bases from V and 7 bases from J, with 19 bases in between. Germline V gene lookup returns CDR1 KGHSH and CDR2 LQKENI. CDR3: CASSPWDTHSGEQYF. CDR3 DNA: TGTGCCAGCTCACCCTGGGACACCCATTCGGGGGAGCAGTACTTC.

The chain employs TRBV2 and TRBJ2-1; D is unclear. V was shortened by 10 bases and J by 3 bases, with 1 base between the two germline ends. From germline, CDR1 is SNHLY and CDR2 FYNNEI. The CDR3 has 9 amino acids. For the CDR3, the DNA is TGTGCCATCTACAATGAGCAGTTCTTC. This codes for CAIYNEQFF.

This clonotype was observed a single time. V gene TRBV15 combines with J gene TRBJ2-7; weak D call: TRBD1 (6 bases). The CDR3 sequence is 16 residues long. Between the trimmed V and J ends, which lost 3 bases and 3 bases, there was a span of 18 bases. Per the germline V gene, CDR1 is LNHNV and CDR2 is YYDKDF (reference sequence). CDR3 loop: CATSSEGHRGHYEQYF. CDR3 in DNA: TGTGCCACCAGCAGTGAGGGCCACCGGGGACACTACGAGCAGTACTTC. Looking up the rest from reference TRBV15 and TRBJ2-7 gives the full variable domain: DAMVIQNPRYQVTQFGKPVTLSCSQTLNHNVMYWYQQKSSQAPKLLFHYYDKDFNNEADTPDNFQSRRPNTSFCFLDIRSPGLGDTAMYLCATSSEGHRGHYEQYFGPGTRLTVT.

This clonotype came up many times. The V gene is TRBV4-1, the J gene TRBJ2-3, with 8 bases fitting TRBD2. This CDR3 has 17 residues. Germline V gene lookup returns CDR1 MGHRA and CDR2 YSYEKL. Trimming took 3 bases from V and 2 from J; bases not matched to a gene: 10. CDR3 sequence: CASSQIVAGIDTDTQYF. CDR3 nucleotide sequence: TGCGCCAGCAGCCAGATAGTAGCGGGAATAGACACAGATACGCAGTATTTT.

The V call is TRBV20-1, the J call TRBJ1-5; D is undetermined. The CDR3 sequence is 9 residues long. Germline CDR1 DFQATT, CDR2 SNEGSKA (reference sequence). Trimming shortened V by 2 bases and J by 10 bases, and 3 bases separated the two germline ends. The chain's CDR3 is CSARNPQHF. The CDR3 region has the DNA TGCAGTGCTAGAAACCCCCAGCATTTT.

Worth noting for this clonotype: With a much larger clone just one base away, this may be a read error. The V call is TRBV7-2, the J call TRBJ2-7; D may correspond to TRBD1 or TRBD2 (5 bases each). From germline, CDR1 is SGHTA and CDR2 FQGNSA. The CDR3 consists of 17 residues. Trimming removed 1 base at V and 0 bases at J, with 16 bases between. CDR3 loop: CASSLESGAAFSYEQYF. In nucleotides, the CDR3 is TGTGCCAGCAGCTTAGAATCCGGGGCAGCCTTCTCCTACGAGCAGTACTTC.

This clonotype turned up a few times. The V and J genes are TRBV12-3 or TRBV12-4 and TRBJ2-7, with 7 positions matching TRBD2. This CDR3 is built from 14 residues. After removal of 3 bases from V and 4 bases from J, the junction contained 6 bases not matched to a gene. This CDR3 is CASSFSGVGYEQYF. CDR3 coding DNA: TGTGCCAGCAGTTTCAGCGGGGTCGGGTACGAGCAGTACTTC.

Ten or more counts support this clonotype. This rearrangement joins TRBV7-9 to TRBJ1-4; D is unresolved. The CDR3 is 14 amino acids. V lost 1 base and J lost 2, with 5 bases in between. The germline V gene encodes CDR1 SEHNR and CDR2 FQNEAQ (reference sequence). This CDR3 reads CASSLVGTNEKLFF. The CDR3 DNA sequence: TGTGCCAGCAGCTTAGTGGGCACTAATGAAAAACTGTTTTTT.

CDR3 bases: TGCAGTGCTAGACCGGCGGGGGGAAACACCATATATTTT. Translation: CSARPAGGNTIYF. The chain is built from TRBV20-1 and TRBJ1-3, with D unclear. The CDR3 loop spans 13 amino acids. The germline CDR1 and CDR2 sequences are DFQATT and SNEGSKA (reference sequence). The germline V and J ends were trimmed by 2 bases and 4 bases, with 9 bases remaining between them.